The rows below give T cell receptor beta chains drawn from one sample of a study of glioma-infiltrating T cells. TCRdb re-analysed the multiplex PCR reads in MiXCR, keeping a single row per CDR3 protein. The sample has more than 90,000 distinct CDR3 sequences; approximately 39% are singletons. Material: glioma tissue, nonneoplastic brain tissue, or PBMCs (not recorded which). The receptor set was obtained from a human donor with low-grade glioma or glioblastoma, undergoing nonglioma brain surgery, or in good health (not recorded which). The conserved cysteine and the conserved F or W are not part of the CDR3 here.

v_gene,j_gene,len,CDR3aa
TRBV20-1,TRBJ2-3,13,SAHRRGGGTDTQY
TRBV3-1,TRBJ2-1,12,ASSLQRSYNEQF
TRBV12-3/TRBV12-4,TRBJ2-7,9,ASRLGVQQY
TRBV6-5,TRBJ2-1,15,ASTGLAGGRGYNEQF
TRBV6-2/TRBV6-3,TRBJ2-3,13,ASSYSFDNIDKQY
TRBV29-1,TRBJ2-7,11,SGRDSLSYEQY
TRBV4-1,TRBJ1-2,14,ATSSLADRKTYGYT
TRBV5-1,TRBJ1-1,12,ASSLEGRDTEAF
TRBV20-1,TRBJ2-5,12,SARDYRNQETQY
TRBV7-2,TRBJ2-7,12,ASSLSQDNYEQY
TRBV9,TRBJ2-3,14,ASSVDPAGGGDTQY
TRBV20-1,TRBJ2-2,12,SAWAIGDTGELF
TRBV10-3,TRBJ2-7,11,AISIGIGYEQY
TRBV5-6,TRBJ1-6,13,ASSTGTAMRSPLH
TRBV7-9,TRBJ1-2,11,ASSSGTLYGYT
TRBV7-2,TRBJ2-1,13,ASSLGGLAGDEQF
TRBV5-1,TRBJ1-6,12,ASSLGRQDSPLH
TRBV29-1,TRBJ2-1,10,GVDWVYNDQF
TRBV4-2,TRBJ2-3,14,ASSQVLGTSTDTQY
TRBV20-1,TRBJ2-7,15,RATQREVERSSYEQY
TRBV12-3/TRBV12-4,TRBJ2-2,13,ASSLVQGSTGELF
TRBV7-2,TRBJ2-1,12,ASSFPDRRYEKF
TRBV14,TRBJ2-5,13,ASSQLTGASETQY
TRBV6-1,TRBJ2-5,12,ASSTGTGEETQY
TRBV19,TRBJ1-1,13,ASSWSSLMNTEAF
TRBV6-4,TRBJ2-1,11,ASSDSRGGEQF
TRBV6-6,TRBJ1-4,11,ASRGQGEEKLF
TRBV28,TRBJ2-2,10,ASRRNTGELF
TRBV25-1,TRBJ2-1,11,ASTRQAHNEQF
TRBV6-1,TRBJ2-1,13,ASSLAGVSYNEQF
TRBV12-3/TRBV12-4,TRBJ2-3,9,ASTIKDTQY
TRBV5-1,TRBJ1-3,15,ASSLEPGRETGNTIY
TRBV28,TRBJ2-7,13,ASSSTGSGGNEQY
TRBV7-8,TRBJ2-1,10,ASSKERGEQF
TRBV7-9,TRBJ2-3,13,ASSQTSGFEDTQY
TRBV28,TRBJ1-6,11,ASFTGLGSPPH
TRBV30,TRBJ1-5,12,AWSVEALTQTQH
TRBV12-3/TRBV12-4,TRBJ1-5,15,ASSVAGTGAFGQPQH
TRBV7-2,TRBJ2-1,9,ASSFSPEQF
TRBV10-3,TRBJ2-6,17,AILNADRGFDSGANVLT
TRBV5-1,TRBJ1-6,12,ASSSGTENSPLH